Included here is one T cell receptor beta chain sequence, with context. Its antigen is undetermined. The entry originates in a study of regulatory T cells in long-lasting Graves disease. Library construction for TCR beta used iRepertoire HTBI primers and Arm-PCR of CDR3 regions. TCRdb reprocessed the multiplex PCR reads with MiXCR, giving one entry per CDR3 protein. The table lists about half a million distinct CDR3 sequences, around 12% of them singletons. Whole-study findings and limits: Persistent-disease Graves' patients showed less TCR diversity than new cases. Newly diagnosed patients shared more than 750 public clonotypes; persistent patients shared around 2,500.

Noted time point: newly diagnosed GD, antithyroid drugs for less than 3 months. PBMCs were the source of the RNA used for TCR sequencing. The CDR3 is 14 amino acids. V shed 2 bases and J 6 bases; nucleotides not matched to a gene: 9. CDR1 is GTSNPN and CDR2 is SVGIG in the germline V gene (reference sequence). These data were also filed under a second study, of T cells in Graves' hyperthyroidism and ophthalmopathy. From that study: No ophthalmopathy progression within 18 months constituted stable Graves' hyperthyroidism. Initially, a first-round RT-PCR of the TCR CDR3 employed the HTBI primer set.

The chain is built from TRBV30 and TRBJ2-7, with 8 bases lining up with TRBD1. The sequence was obtained from a woman aged 25 to 39 with Graves disease. Sequences were derived from peripheral blood mononuclear cells (PBMCs), sampled at new diagnosis, from a patient treated with antithyroid drugs. CDR3 bases: TGTGCCTGGAGTCGACAGGGGTTTTTCTTCGAGCAGTACTTC. This translates into CAWSRQGFFFEQYF.